The next 16 T cell receptor beta chains were all read from a single sample in a study of memory CD4+ T cells and cytomegalovirus serostatus. Assay used: immunoSEQ multiplex PCR; TCRdb lists only in-frame clones, some missing. In the table there are about 60,000 clones, about 70% of which are singletons. Single viable CD3+CD4+CD8-CD45RO+ cells were sorted as the memory CD4+ T cells. Sequenced sample: memory CD4+ T cells from blood. Receptor source: an adult in good health and CMV-seropositive.

This clone appeared a few times. The J gene is TRBJ2-7, the V gene TRBV10-2, with D uncertain. V shed 3 bases and J shed 0 bases, with 9 bases lying between them. This CDR3 has 14 amino acids. Germline V lookup: CDR1 WSHSY, CDR2 SAAADI. CDR3 amino acids: CASSDGRLSYEQYV. CDR3 nucleotide sequence: TGCGCCAGCAGTGATGGCCGCCTCTCCTACGAGCAGTACGTC.

This clone was detected once. The V call is TRBV29-1, the J call TRBJ1-2; D is undetermined. The V end was cut by 6 bases, the J end by 8 bases, with 19 bases between. The CDR3 runs to 13 residues. The germline CDR1 and CDR2 sequences are SQVTM and ANQGSEA. The CDR3: CSVEPTIRGGYTF. Written as DNA, the CDR3 is TGCAGCGTAGAACCGACAATACGAGGAGGCTACACCTTC.

The chain joins TRBV7-8 to TRBJ1-2; 8 nucleotides align to TRBD1. Germline CDR1 reads SGHVS; CDR2 reads FQNEAQ. With 1 base clipped from V and 1 base from J, the junction kept 5 bases outside the gene matches. The CDR3 runs 16 residues. CDR3 residues: CASSLVRGQGNYGYTF. For the CDR3, the DNA is TGTGCCAGCAGCTTAGTCCGCGGACAGGGTAACTATGGCTACACCTTC.

The chain recombines TRBV7-2 with TRBJ1-2; D remains ambiguous. The V gene's germline CDR1 is SGHTA and CDR2 FQGNSA. The CDR3 is 14 residues long. Trimming took off 3 bases at V and 4 bases at J, with 12 bases between the two ends. The CDR3 nucleotides are TGTGCCAGCAGCTTTAAGGAACCCCTCTATGGCTACACCTTC. This sequence encodes CASSFKEPLYGYTF.

V usage is TRBV28 and J usage is TRBJ1-2; no clear D. Germline-derived CDR1 and CDR2 are MDHEN and SYDVKM. The CDR3 totals 14 residues. Trimming removed 6 bases from V and 4 bases from J, with 15 bases in between. The CDR3 region has the DNA TGTGCCAGCAGCCTCAGCGGGCGATCCTATGGCTACACCTTC. It specifies CASSLSGRSYGYTF.

J is TRBJ2-1 and V is TRBV7-9; 7 bases are a match to TRBD2. The trim removed 3 bases at V and 15 bases at J, leaving 11 bases unmatched. Germline V gene lookup returns CDR1 SEHNR and CDR2 FQNEAQ (reference sequence). The CDR3 consists of 13 residues. The CDR3 reads CASSLEQAGRGFF. CDR3 nucleotides: TGTGCCAGCAGCTTGGAACAAGCGGGAAGGGGGTTCTTC.

The gene calls are TRBV5-1 and TRBJ1-2, with D uncertain. The V gene's germline CDR1 is SGHRS and CDR2 YFSETQ. V lost 1 base and J lost 3, with 10 bases in between. The CDR3 consists of 14 residues. CDR3 DNA: TGCGCCAGCAGCTTGATGCAGGCGGACTATGGCTACACCTTC. This encodes CASSLMQADYGYTF.

Worth noting for this clone: A read error may account for a junction end that differs from germline. This sample also contains other DNA sequences that code for the same CDR3. The V and J genes are TRBV7-2 and TRBJ2-3, with D uncertain. Per the germline V gene, CDR1 is SGHTA and CDR2 is FQGNSA. CDR3 length: 13 amino acids. CDR3 loop: CASSLGRTDTQYF. The CDR3 bases are TGTGCCAGCAGTTTAGGTCGCACAGATACGCAGTATTTT.

The chain recombines TRBV19 with TRBJ2-3; D is possibly TRBD2 (7 bases). The CDR3 runs to 16 residues. Germline V gives CDR1 LNHDA, CDR2 SQIVND (reference sequence). V was pared by 4 bases and J by 4 bases, with 18 bases between. Written as DNA, the CDR3 is TGTGCCAGTAGTACAAAACAGGGAGGGCCAGCAGATACGCAGTATTTT. This gives the protein CASSTKQGGPADTQYF.

This clone occurred once. The V gene is TRBV4-1, the J gene TRBJ2-1; D perhaps matches TRBD2 (5 bases). The germline V and J ends were trimmed by 4 bases and 7 bases, with 20 bases remaining between them. CDR1 is MGHRA, CDR2 YSYEKL, per germline. This CDR3 spans 16 amino acids. CDR3 DNA: TGCGCCAGCAGCCCTTTGGGTATTGTGGGAGCAAATGAGCAGTTCTTC. Translation gives CASSPLGIVGANEQFF.

Only one count was recorded for this clone. The DNA for the CDR3 is TGTGCCAGCAGTTCCACTAGCGGACCCGGGGAGCTGTTTTTT. Its protein product is CASSSTSGPGELFF. The chain couples TRBV28 to TRBJ2-2; 8 nucleotides agree with TRBD2. The germline V gene has CDR1 MDHEN and CDR2 SYDVKM. This CDR3 comprises 14 residues. The V and J ends lost 4 bases and 6 bases, in that order; junction bases with no gene match: 4.

In this sample, this clone turned up once. This chain links TRBV7-2 with TRBJ1-1; 8 bases are a match to TRBD1. Germline V gives CDR1 SGHTA, CDR2 FQGNSA. CDR3 length: 15 residues. V was pared by 1 base and J by 10 bases, with 11 bases of the junction left unmatched. CDR3 nucleotides: TGTGCCAGCAGCTTAGGGGCCGACAGGGGTTCAGGAGCTTTCTTT. It translates to CASSLGADRGSGAFF.

This chain connects TRBV6-1 to TRBJ2-1; D is possibly TRBD2 (6 bases). CDR3 length: 15 amino acids. V was pared by 3 bases and J by 2 bases, with 11 bases between. Germline V lookup: CDR1 MNHNS, CDR2 SASEGT. CDR3 bases: TGTGCCAGCAGTGAGGGGCTAGCGACCTACAATGAGCAGTTCTTC. Translation gives CASSEGLATYNEQFF.

The chain recombines TRBV6-5 with TRBJ2-5; D uncertain. The CDR3 has 11 residues. Germline V gene data show CDR1 as MNHEY and CDR2 as SVGAGI. Between the trimmed V and J ends, which lost 0 bases and 9 bases, there was a span of 5 bases. For the CDR3, the DNA is TGTGCCAGCAGTTACTCTCGCGCCCAGTACTTC. Residues: CASSYSRAQYF.

The chain uses TRBV7-9 and TRBJ2-7; D ambiguous. CDR3 length: 14 amino acids. V was cut by 3 bases and J by 0 bases, with 9 bases left in between. Germline V lookup: CDR1 SEHNR, CDR2 FQNEAQ (reference sequence). In nucleotides, the CDR3 is TGTGCCAGCAGCTTTGCGGAGCTCTCCTACGAGCAGTACTTC. Translating gives CASSFAELSYEQYF.

The rearrangement uses TRBV5-1 and TRBJ1-4; D uncertain. Germline V gene lookup returns CDR1 SGHRS and CDR2 YFSETQ. Trimming removed 4 bases at V and 4 bases at J, with 8 bases between. The CDR3 contains 13 residues. CDR3 nucleotides: TGCGCCAGCAGCGTGGCCCTTAATGAAAAACTGTTTTTT. As protein: CASSVALNEKLFF.